This TCR beta chain was recorded in a study of T cells in women clearing cervical HPV infection (dated by TCRdb to the late 2010s). Concerning the study at large: Cases were 20 to 25 women with histologically confirmed HPV16-related CIN3 or worse, including 2 invasive cancers. Cases were matched to controls by age within five years and by the year the sample was collected. For cases, the median interval between lesion detection and blood sampling was roughly 140 days, with an interquartile range of roughly 90 to 230 days. Blood from cases was collected at the visit at which the lesion was first identified, whereas blood from controls was collected once infection was no longer detected. An exploratory proof-of-principle case-control study, nested within the Guanacaste HPV Natural History Study in Costa Rica, was conducted to compare TCR repertoires across cervical HPV16 outcomes. A median age of approximately 30 years was observed in cases versus 37 to 40 in controls, and no significant differences in baseline characteristics were found. The parent cohort enrolled 10,000 or so women aged 18 or older in Guanacaste, Costa Rica, during about 1992 to 1995 and followed them for approximately seven years. Five blinded duplicates per group were added as quality controls, giving around 60 samples: 50 or so participants and 10 replicates. HLA typing was available for only a few women, so HLA type could not be excluded as a confounder. Controls were more than 20 women whose single incident HPV16 infection cleared within 12 months without precancer or cancer developing.

Note on this clone: Its cognate antigen has yet to be identified. The sequenced fragment ends 3 residues before the CDR3 boundary, so the rest is inferred from the germline J gene.

V is clipped by 4 bases and J by 3 bases, and the sequence between their germline boundaries is 16 bases long. CDR1 is given as KGHDR and CDR2 as SFDVKD, both from the germline V gene. The CDR3 runs 16 residues from the cysteine to the phenylalanine. The CDR3 was read in part: 39 bases, with the frame set at base 1. The paper as a whole reports these results and caveats: Cases had lower TRBV6-7 relative abundance than controls (about 0.099% versus 0.16%; Bonferroni P = 0.0008). Random forest classifiers combining richness and V gene abundances distinguished cases from controls with an estimated AUC of more than 0.8. Because T-cell numbers per sample were unknown, differences in richness could reflect varying T-cell content rather than repertoire biology. The cross-sectional design could not show whether the associations came before the infection or were a result of it, and neither effector/memory subsets nor HPV-specific T cells were isolated. Significantly higher TCR repertoire richness was observed in CIN3+ cases than in controls across sequencing depths, whereas no difference in evenness was found.

Every participant had a single incident cervical HPV16 infection, and prevalent HPV16 infections were excluded. Cervical HPV DNA was detected by MY09/MY11 PCR, and genotyping was performed by dot-blot hybridization. Roughly 15 mL of heparinized blood was centrifuged, after which the buffy coat was aliquoted, frozen at -30 degrees C, and then stored at -80 degrees C. QIAGEN kits were used to extract genomic DNA from the buffy coat specimens. TCR beta CDR3 regions were amplified by multiplex PCR from an average of approximately 1.3 ug genomic DNA per sample using the immunoSEQ assay. The assay corrected primer bias using a complete synthetic TCR repertoire to establish an amplification baseline. Amplicons were sequenced on the Illumina platform. The published analysis was carried out like this. Sequences were error-corrected by clustering with frequency ratios and a modified nearest-neighbor algorithm and were then analyzed in the immunoSEQ Analyzer with IMGT gene definitions. At each rarefaction depth, TCR richness and evenness were averaged across 20 rarefaction repeats, and any sample with fewer sequences than the depth was left out. Wilcoxon rank sum tests with FDR correction were used to compare relative abundances of V, D and J genes between the groups. For the blinded duplicates, the intraclass correlation was roughly 96% for TCR richness and averaged about 76% across about 64 gene segments. Here the immuneACCESS table is served through TCRdb, limited to in-frame sequences with V and J called. Missing clones are a known gap in these copies; in checked studies unresolved V genes cover under half, and the rest lacks a known reason. For V, J and clone size, that table is used; D and trimming come from the DNA. The sample's own table lists tens of thousands of clones. The top ten clonotypes cover 7.5% to 9.5% of the sample.

The clonotype originates from a woman aged 18 to 75 with a cervical HPV16 infection that either progressed to CIN3+ or cleared (not recorded which). The sequencing sample was made of blood buffy coat. The V gene is TRBV24-1 and the J gene is TRBJ2-3, with a tentative D gene TRBD1 over 5 matching bases. CDR3 DNA, as far as it was read: TGTGCCACCAGTGACCCCTCCGGGCGGACAACAGATACG. Its translation is CATSDPSGRTTDT. The whole CDR3 protein reads CATSDPSGRTTDTQYF.